The rows below give T cell receptor beta chains drawn from one sample of a study of persistence of HIV-infected CD4 T cells. Assay: immunoSEQ multiplex PCR; the TCRdb copy retains only in-frame clones and omits some. The sample carries tens of thousands of clones, about 88% recorded once. These receptors' antigens are unknown. The specimen was CD4+ T cells sorted from PBMCs after 18-hour stimulation, collected from a patient who received antiretroviral therapy. These receptors were obtained from an adult woman with HIV who was CMV-seropositive. Each CDR3 is given with its conserved first and last residue. The D gene is left open where the match is weak. Size tells how often a clone was seen (once, few, many) or the class of an expanded clone, and some rows leave it out.

size	D	J	V	CDR3	DNA
NA	TRBD1	TRBJ2-3	TRBV11-3	CASSLDPPGGYVDTQYF	TGTGCCAGCAGCTTAGATCCCCCAGGGGGATATGTTGATACGCAGTATTTT
NA	NA	TRBJ1-2	TRBV14	CASSHLGVSDYGYTF	TGTGCCAGCAGCCACCTGGGGGTGTCTGACTATGGCTACACCTTC
NA	NA	TRBJ1-1	TRBV5-1	CASSLVGENTEAFF	TGCGCCAGCAGCTTGGTTGGGGAGAACACTGAAGCTTTCTTT
NA	TRBD2	TRBJ2-1	TRBV12-3/TRBV12-4	CASSLAGTSPFF	TGTGCCAGCAGTTTAGCCGGGACTAGTCCGTTCTTC
NA	TRBD1	TRBJ2-3	TRBV19	CASWDRGRTDTQYF	TGTGCCAGCTGGGACAGGGGCAGGACAGATACGCAGTATTTT
few	NA	TRBJ1-4	TRBV19	CASNDPTWRLFF	TGTGCCAGTAACGACCCCACTTGGAGACTGTTTTTT
few	NA	TRBJ1-5	TRBV12-3/TRBV12-4	CASSREAHQPQHF	TGTGCCAGCAGTCGAGAGGCTCATCAGCCCCAGCATTTT
NA	NA	TRBJ1-3	TRBV5-1	CASSLGSRAPPGNTIYF	TGCGCCAGCAGCCTTGGCAGCAGAGCCCCCCCTGGAAACACCATATATTTT
NA	NA	TRBJ2-2	TRBV14	CASSQVVSGYTGELFF	TGTGCCAGCAGCCAAGTAGTATCGGGGTATACCGGGGAGCTGTTTTTT
NA	TRBD2	TRBJ2-2	TRBV30	CAWSTGGTGELFF	TGTGCCTGGAGTACGGGGGGAACCGGGGAGCTGTTTTTT
NA	NA	TRBJ2-3	TRBV30	CAWAIEGSRTDTQYF	TGTGCCTGGGCTATTGAAGGGAGTAGGACAGATACGCAGTATTTT
NA	NA	TRBJ1-1	TRBV19	CASSPLDLGTEAFF	TGTGCCAGTAGTCCCCTAGACCTCGGCACTGAAGCTTTCTTT
NA	TRBD1	TRBJ1-3	TRBV5-4	CASSPQAGQGSGNTIYF	TGTGCCAGCAGCCCCCAAGCGGGACAGGGCTCTGGAAACACCATATATTTT
NA	TRBD1	TRBJ1-4	TRBV3-1/TRBV3-2	CASSRGTANEKLFF	TGTGCCAGCAGCCGAGGGACAGCGAATGAAAAACTGTTTTTT
NA	NA	TRBJ1-5	TRBV15	CATSRDSVSGNQPQHF	TGTGCCACCAGCAGAGACTCAGTAAGTGGCAATCAGCCCCAGCATTTT
NA	NA	TRBJ1-2	TRBV7-2	CASSLVAGHGYTF	TGTGCCAGCAGCTTAGTGGCAGGCCATGGCTACACCTTC
NA	NA	TRBJ1-1	TRBV11-1	CASSFRNTEAFF	TGTGCCAGCAGCTTTAGGAACACTGAAGCTTTCTTT
once	NA	TRBJ1-1	TRBV6-5	CASSTRWGGTEAFF	TGTGCCAGCAGTACTCGGTGGGGTGGTACTGAAGCTTTCTTT
NA	TRBD1	TRBJ1-1	TRBV12-3/TRBV12-4	CASSRGDSFEAFF	TGTGCCAGCAGCCGAGGGGACAGCTTCGAAGCTTTCTTT
NA	NA	TRBJ1-1	TRBV5-1	CASKDLQGGTEAFF	TGCGCCAGCAAAGATTTGCAGGGAGGCACTGAAGCTTTCTTT
NA	NA	TRBJ1-2	TRBV18	CASSPERDYGYTF	TGTGCCAGCTCACCAGAAAGGGATTATGGCTACACCTTC
once	TRBD1	TRBJ1-2	TRBV5-1	CASSPTGGAPNYGYTF	TGCGCCAGCAGCCCGACAGGGGGCGCCCCTAACTATGGCTACACCTTC
few	TRBD1	TRBJ1-2	TRBV6-2/TRBV6-3	CASTPRDSNYGYTF	TGTGCCAGCACCCCCAGGGACAGTAACTATGGCTACACCTTC
once	NA	TRBJ2-2	TRBV12-3/TRBV12-4	CASSFGESGELFF	TGTGCCAGCAGTTTCGGGGAGTCGGGGGAGCTGTTTTTT
NA	NA	TRBJ1-6	TRBV5-1	CASSLKGGPDYNSPLHF	TGCGCCAGCAGCTTGAAGGGAGGACCCGACTATAATTCACCCCTCCACTTT
once	NA	TRBJ1-1	TRBV19	CASSSQSWTGNTEAFF	TGTGCCAGTAGTAGCCAATCATGGACGGGGAACACTGAAGCTTTCTTT
NA	NA	TRBJ2-3	TRBV21-1	CASSTATEDTDTQYF	TGTGCCAGCAGCACGGCGACCGAGGACACAGATACGCAGTATTTT
once	TRBD1	TRBJ1-3	TRBV19	CASSKRTGGHSGNTIYF	TGTGCCAGTAGTAAACGTACAGGGGGCCACTCTGGAAACACCATATATTTT
NA	NA	TRBJ2-2	TRBV3-1/TRBV3-2	CASSQELRGSGELFF	TGTGCCAGCAGCCAAGAACTAAGGGGTTCCGGGGAGCTGTTTTTT
once	NA	TRBJ2-3	TRBV29-1	CSVIPPGTDTQYF	TGCAGCGTTATCCCACCCGGCACAGATACGCAGTATTTT
NA	TRBD1	TRBJ1-2	TRBV5-1	CASSLDGTGAADF	TGCGCCAGCAGCTTGGATGGGACAGGGGCTGCCGACTTC
NA	NA	TRBJ1-4	TRBV7-2	CASSSGTGNEKLFF	TGTGCCAGCAGCTCCGGGACGGGAAATGAAAAACTGTTTTTT
NA	NA	TRBJ2-7	TRBV4-1	CASSQEPPNSRLYEQYF	TGCGCCAGCAGCCAAGAACCCCCTAACAGCCGTCTATACGAGCAGTACTTC
NA	TRBD2	TRBJ2-2	TRBV5-1	CASIALGGADTGELFF	TGCGCCAGCATAGCTCTGGGAGGGGCGGACACCGGGGAGCTGTTTTTT
NA	TRBD1	TRBJ2-2	TRBV5-1	CASSSGQAVTGELFF	TGCGCCAGCAGCTCCGGACAGGCGGTCACCGGGGAGCTGTTTTTT
NA	NA	TRBJ1-6	TRBV5-8	CASSSVYGDSPLHF	TGTGCCAGCAGCTCCGTCTACGGGGATTCACCCCTCCACTTT
NA	NA	TRBJ2-1	TRBV30	CAWSTVSSYNEQFF	TGTGCCTGGAGTACGGTCAGCTCCTACAATGAGCAGTTCTTC
NA	NA	TRBJ1-1	TRBV2	CASRKTQADTEAFF	TGTGCCAGCAGGAAGACTCAGGCGGACACTGAAGCTTTCTTT
NA	TRBD1	TRBJ2-1	TRBV7-6	CASSLLDRGQDEQFF	TGTGCCAGCAGCTTACTAGACAGGGGGCAGGATGAGCAGTTCTTC
NA	TRBD2	TRBJ2-5	TRBV20-1	CSASTGGGETQYF	TGCAGTGCTAGTACGGGGGGAGGAGAGACCCAGTACTTC
NA	NA	TRBJ1-5	TRBV5-1	CASSPTGSLGNQPQHF	TGCGCCAGCAGCCCCACGGGATCGCTAGGCAATCAGCCCCAGCATTTT
once	NA	TRBJ2-7	TRBV6-6	CASSYRGYEQYF	TGTGCCAGCAGTTACCGGGGTTACGAGCAGTACTTC
NA	NA	TRBJ1-6	TRBV2	CASSERWTRPLHF	TGTGCCAGCAGTGAACGGTGGACCCGGCCCCTCCACTTT
NA	TRBD1	TRBJ1-2	TRBV29-1	CSVRDRGSYGYTF	TGCAGCGTGCGAGACAGGGGAAGCTATGGCTACACCTTC
NA	NA	TRBJ2-1	TRBV6-5	CASSPSYLDEQFF	TGTGCCAGCAGTCCATCTTATTTAGATGAGCAGTTCTTC
NA	NA	TRBJ2-2	TRBV7-3	CASSWGSAGELFF	TGTGCCAGCAGCTGGGGTTCGGCCGGGGAGCTGTTTTTT
NA	NA	TRBJ1-2	TRBV9	CASTPGGGANYGYTF	TGTGCCAGCACCCCCGGGGGGGGTGCTAACTATGGCTACACCTTC
NA	NA	TRBJ1-1	TRBV6-6	CAAVQAGEAFF	TGTGCCGCCGTCCAAGCAGGGGAAGCTTTCTTT
NA	TRBD1	TRBJ2-1	TRBV6-2/TRBV6-3	CASSIYRTGDYNEQFF	TGTGCCAGCAGTATCTATCGGACAGGGGACTACAATGAGCAGTTCTTC
NA	TRBD1	TRBJ1-2	TRBV3-1/TRBV3-2	CASSQVQGAGYTF	TGTGCCAGCAGCCAAGTCCAGGGGGCTGGCTACACCTTC
NA	TRBD1	TRBJ2-5	TRBV5-1	CASSPHAGGGETQYF	TGCGCCAGCAGCCCCCACGCAGGGGGCGGGGAGACCCAGTACTTC
once	TRBD2	TRBJ2-4	TRBV29-1	CSAGTTELLYF	TGCAGCGCTGGGACTACCGAACTTTTATACTTC
NA	TRBD1	TRBJ1-1	TRBV15	CATSRDDRGRLWDTEAFF	TGTGCCACCAGCAGAGATGACAGGGGGCGACTCTGGGACACTGAAGCTTTCTTT
NA	NA	TRBJ2-7	TRBV11-2	CASSVIAGEQYF	TGTGCCAGCAGTGTTATAGCTGGCGAGCAGTACTTC
NA	TRBD1	TRBJ1-2	TRBV19	CASSMSGTGEGGYTF	TGTGCCAGTAGTATGTCCGGGACAGGAGAGGGGGGCTACACCTTC
NA	NA	TRBJ2-2	TRBV18	CASSPGATNTGELFF	TGTGCCAGCTCACCTGGGGCTACGAACACCGGGGAGCTGTTTTTT
NA	NA	TRBJ1-3	TRBV5-4	CASSPTDSGNTIYF	TGTGCCAGCAGCCCCACGGACTCTGGAAACACCATATATTTT
NA	NA	TRBJ1-2	TRBV7-9	CASTKTTGNGYTF	TGTGCCAGCACAAAGACGACAGGAAATGGCTACACCTTC
NA	TRBD1	TRBJ1-3	TRBV19	CASSTDRGLGNTIYF	TGTGCCAGTAGTACCGACAGGGGGCTCGGAAACACCATATATTTT